One and the same sample provided the 25 T cell receptor beta chains below, sequenced in a study of PD-1 blockade in classical Hodgkin lymphoma (TCRdb year 2020). The time point label corresponds to: newly diagnosed, previously untreated cHL patient sample. Receptor amplification or capture employed the immunoSEQ multiplex PCR assay. Entries here come from immuneACCESS through TCRdb and include only in-frame sequences with V and J called. Some clones fail to appear in such tables; in the studies checked, an unresolved V gene covers under half of the shortfall, and the cause of the remainder is unknown. This sample gives some 21,000 clones in total; less than 95% of them show up just once. The ten largest clones add up to approximately 5% of the sample. The sequenced sample consisted of peripheral blood mononuclear cells (PBMCs). Receptors were obtained from a human donor with classical Hodgkin lymphoma.

In this sample, this clone turned up a few times. The chain links TRBV10-2 to TRBJ1-2; D is possibly TRBD1 (5 bases). Germline loops: CDR1 WSHSY, CDR2 SAAADI. The CDR3 length is 12 residues. V shed 0 bases and J shed 6 bases, with 5 bases lying between them. The CDR3 region has the DNA TGCGCCAGCAGTGAGTCACAGGATGGCTACACCTTC. Its protein product is CASSESQDGYTF.

The rearrangement joins TRBV4-1 to TRBJ1-2, with unresolved D. The germline V gene has CDR1 MGHRA and CDR2 YSYEKL. V was shortened by 0 bases and J by 2 bases, with 10 bases between the two germline ends. CDR3 length: 15 residues. The CDR3 reads CASSQETEANYGYTF. The CDR3 region has the DNA TGCGCCAGCAGCCAAGAAACGGAGGCGAACTATGGCTACACCTTC.

This chain connects TRBV6-5 to TRBJ1-4, with D possibly TRBD1 on 5 matching bases. Germline V gives CDR1 MNHEY, CDR2 SVGAGI. The CDR3 length is 14 residues. Trimming removed 4 bases from V and 5 bases from J, with 11 bases in between. CDR3 amino acids: CASSSSWGNEKLFF. CDR3 coding DNA: TGTGCCAGCAGTTCTTCTTGGGGGAATGAAAAACTGTTTTTT.

The genes are TRBV5-1 and TRBJ1-2; 8 bases agree with TRBD1. The V and J ends lost 4 bases and 5 bases, in that order; junction bases with no gene match: 7. The CDR3 extends over 14 amino acids. In germline, CDR1 is SGHRS, CDR2 YFSETQ. The CDR3 loop is CASSLRTGRYGYTF. In nucleotides, the CDR3 is TGCGCCAGCAGCCTCCGGACAGGGAGATATGGCTACACCTTC.

A word on this clone: The junction departs from germline at one end; a sequencing error may be responsible. The chain uses TRBV11-1 and TRBJ2-3, with no clear D. This CDR3 is built from 14 residues. The germline V gene encodes CDR1 SGHAT and CDR2 FQDESV (reference sequence). This chain's CDR3 is CASSLSVSTDTRYF. CDR3 sequence (DNA): TGTGCCAGCAGCTTAAGTGTAAGCACAGATACGCGGTATTTT.

The chain joins TRBV6-4 to TRBJ2-3, with D maybe TRBD1 (6 bases). V lost 0 bases, J lost 5 bases, and 12 bases lay in between. CDR1 MRHNA and CDR2 SNTAGT come from the germline V gene. This CDR3 is 15 amino acids long. Here the CDR3 reads CASSDSGATIDTQYF. The DNA for the CDR3 is TGTGCCAGCAGTGACTCGGGGGCAACTATAGATACGCAGTATTTT.

The count of this clone is one. The chain joins TRBV7-2 to TRBJ1-1; D remains unclear. In germline, CDR1 is SGHTA, CDR2 FQGNSA. The CDR3 is 13 amino acids. Trimming took off 3 bases at V and 2 bases at J, with 7 bases between the two ends. The CDR3 DNA sequence: TGTGCCAGCAGCTTCCGCGCAAACACTGAAGCTTTCTTT. Protein: CASSFRANTEAFF. The variable domain in full, with the rest retrieved from reference TRBV7-2 and TRBJ1-1, is GAGVSQSPSNKVTEKGKDVELRCDPISGHTALYWYRQSLGQGLEFLIYFQGNSAPDKSGLPSDRFSAERTGGSVSTLTIQRTQQEDSAVYLCASSFRANTEAFFGQGTRLTVV.

V and J are TRBV7-9 and TRBJ1-1, with D possibly TRBD1 on 5 matching bases. The CDR3 has 11 residues. The V end lost 6 bases, the J end lost 7 bases, and 9 bases lay between the germline ends. CDR1 is SEHNR, CDR2 FQNEAQ, per germline (reference sequence). The CDR3 region is CASSPGIEAFF. In DNA form, the CDR3 reads TGTGCCAGCAGTCCAGGGATTGAAGCTTTCTTT. The complete variable domain, with remaining parts taken from reference TRBV7-9 and TRBJ1-1, reads DTGVSQNPRHKITKRGQNVTFRCDPISEHNRLYWYRQTLGQGPEFLTYFQNEAQLEKSRLLSDRFSAERPKGSFSTLEIQRTEQGDSAMYLCASSPGIEAFFGQGTRLTVV.

This clone has just one count. The rearrangement joins TRBV7-6 to TRBJ1-1, with 8 bases lining up with TRBD1. Germline CDR1 reads SGHVS; CDR2 reads FNYEAQ. This CDR3 has 11 amino acids. The CDR3 sequence is CATFGQGEAFF. The CDR3 DNA sequence: TGTGCGACGTTCGGACAGGGTGAAGCTTTCTTT.

The J gene is TRBJ2-2, the V gene TRBV5-6; 8 bases are shared with TRBD1. The CDR3 sequence is 16 residues long. V trimming: 5 bases; J trimming: 2 bases; junction bases outside the gene matches: 8. Germline CDR1 and CDR2: SGHDT and YYEEEE. CDR3: CASRIMDRVNTGELFF. The CDR3 coding sequence is TGTGCCAGCAGGATAATGGACAGGGTCAACACCGGGGAGCTGTTTTTT.

V and J are TRBV6-1 and TRBJ2-7, with 7 bases identical to TRBD1. The length of the CDR3 is 13 residues. Germline V CDR1 and CDR2: MNHNS, SASEGT. Unmatched junction bases numbered 4, after V lost 6 bases and J lost 2 bases. The CDR3 loop reads CASSLTGPYEQYF. Written as DNA, the CDR3 is TGTGCCAGCAGCCTGACAGGGCCCTACGAGCAGTACTTC.

This chain links TRBV7-2 with TRBJ2-5; D might be TRBD2 (7 bases). This CDR3 is built from 14 residues. CDR1 is SGHTA and CDR2 is FQGNSA in the germline V gene. V was clipped by 5 bases and J by 5 bases, with 15 bases between them. Here the CDR3 DNA reads TGTGCCAGCAGCCAGGGGAGGGAGTGGGAGACCCAGTACTTC. Protein: CASSQGREWETQYF.

The genes are TRBV10-3 and TRBJ1-1; D may be TRBD1 (5 bases). The CDR3 is 14 amino acids. V lost 4 bases, J lost 0 bases, and 9 bases lay in between. CDR1 is ENHRY, CDR2 SYGVKD, per germline. The CDR3 DNA reads as TGTGCCATCAGTGGGGACTACCTGAACACTGAAGCTTTCTTT. This translates into CAISGDYLNTEAFF.

This chain joins TRBV7-2 and TRBJ2-6, with D tentatively TRBD1 (5 bases). Germline V CDR1 and CDR2: SGHTA, FQGNSA. The length of the CDR3 is 16 residues. Trimming pared 0 bases from V and 12 bases from J, leaving 18 bases between. The CDR3 DNA reads TGTGCCAGCAGCTTAGCTGCGTGGGGCGGACCTGGCGTCCTGACTTTC. Its protein is CASSLAAWGGPGVLTF. Drawing the rest from reference TRBV7-2 and TRBJ2-6, the complete variable domain is GAGVSQSPSNKVTEKGKDVELRCDPISGHTALYWYRQSLGQGLEFLIYFQGNSAPDKSGLPSDRFSAERTGGSVSTLTIQRTQQEDSAVYLCASSLAAWGGPGVLTFGAGSRLTVL.

J is TRBJ1-2 and V is TRBV30; 7 nucleotides align to TRBD1. The junction had 6 bases not matched to a gene; V was cut back by 4 bases and J by 4 bases. The CDR3 loop spans 13 amino acids. Germline values: CDR1 GTSNPN, CDR2 SVGIG (reference sequence). The chain's CDR3 is CAWTGGYGYGYTF. CDR3 in DNA: TGTGCCTGGACAGGGGGTTATGGCTATGGCTACACCTTC.

This chain connects TRBV5-5 to TRBJ2-3; no clear D gene. Trimming removed 0 bases at V and 1 base at J, with 9 bases between. CDR3 length equals 15 residues. Germline CDR1 SGHKS, CDR2 YYEKEE (reference sequence). The CDR3 is CASSLVGGGTDTQYF. In nucleotides, the CDR3 is TGTGCCAGCAGCTTGGTAGGTGGGGGCACAGATACGCAGTATTTT.

The V call is TRBV27, the J call TRBJ1-2; D unclear. V lost 6 bases and J lost 4, with 18 bases in between. The germline V gene has CDR1 MNHEY and CDR2 SMNVEV (reference sequence). The CDR3 extends over 15 amino acids. CDR3 coding DNA: TGTGCCAGCAGATCGACCAAGGGATCGGTCTATGGCTACACCTTC. Translating gives CASRSTKGSVYGYTF.

This chain joins TRBV30 and TRBJ2-5; no clear D gene. Trimming cost V 0 bases and J 0 bases, with 2 bases left between them. CDR1 is GTSNPN, CDR2 SVGIG, per germline (reference sequence). The CDR3 extends over 12 amino acids. CDR3 nucleotides: TGTGCCTGGAGTGTATACCAAGAGACCCAGTACTTC. The encoded protein is CAWSVYQETQYF. The full variable domain, completed using reference TRBV30 and TRBJ2-5, is SQTIHQWPATLVQPVGSPLSLECTVEGTSNPNLYWYRQAAGRGLQLLFYSVGIGQISSEVPQNLSASRPQDRQFILSSKKLLLSDSGFYLCAWSVYQETQYFGPGTRLLVL.

This clone came up once. The chain couples TRBV18 to TRBJ2-7, with 10 bases identical to TRBD2. Germline CDR1 is KGHSH and CDR2 is LQKENI. V gave up 3 bases and J gave up 5 bases; unmatched junction bases: 4. CDR3 length equals 14 residues. CDR3 nucleotides: TGTGCCAGCTCACCCCTAGCGGGGGTCAACGAGCAGTACTTC. Translating it yields CASSPLAGVNEQYF.

The CDR3 loop reads CASSLVSGSTDTQYF. In DNA form, the CDR3 reads TGTGCCAGCAGCTTAGTTTCAGGAAGCACAGATACGCAGTATTTT. This chain connects TRBV7-2 to TRBJ2-3; D remains ambiguous. This CDR3 comprises 15 residues. The V gene lost 1 base and the J gene lost 0 bases, with 8 bases spanning the gap. The germline V gene has CDR1 SGHTA and CDR2 FQGNSA. The full variable domain, with the rest looked up from reference TRBV7-2 and TRBJ2-3, is GAGVSQSPSNKVTEKGKDVELRCDPISGHTALYWYRQSLGQGLEFLIYFQGNSAPDKSGLPSDRFSAERTGGSVSTLTIQRTQQEDSAVYLCASSLVSGSTDTQYFGPGTRLTVL.

The DNA of the CDR3 is TGTGCCAGCAGCCACGGGGACTACGCAGATACGCAGTATTTT. It codes for CASSHGDYADTQYF. V gene TRBV11-3 combines with J gene TRBJ2-3; 7 bases fit TRBD2. V lost 5 bases to trimming and J lost 4 bases; unmatched junction nucleotides: 6. The length of the CDR3 is 14 residues. Germline CDR1 is SGHNT and CDR2 is YENEEA.

The chain recombines TRBV15 with TRBJ1-2, with 8 bases lining up with TRBD1. CDR1 is LNHNV, CDR2 YYDKDF, per germline (reference sequence). Unmatched junction bases numbered 9, after V lost 5 bases and J lost 4 bases. This CDR3 has 15 amino acids. CDR3 DNA: TGTGCCACCAGCGAACAGGACAGGGCCTCCTATGGCTACACCTTC. Protein product: CATSEQDRASYGYTF.

The chain has TRBV19 and TRBJ1-2, with unresolved D. This CDR3 contains 13 residues. The V end was cut by 6 bases, the J end by 6 bases, with 14 bases between. Germline V gene sequence: CDR1 LNHDA, CDR2 SQIVND (reference sequence). The CDR3 here is CASRDGRFDGYTF. The CDR3 coding sequence is TGTGCCAGTAGGGACGGCAGGTTTGATGGCTACACCTTC.

The chain uses TRBV6-6 and TRBJ1-4, with 7 bases that match TRBD1. The CDR3 contains 14 residues. After removal of 6 bases from V and 3 bases from J, the junction contained 4 bases not matched to a gene. CDR1 MNHNY and CDR2 SVGAGI come from the germline V gene (reference sequence). CDR3: CASRYQGANEKLFF. CDR3 DNA: TGTGCCAGCAGGTACCAGGGGGCTAATGAAAAACTGTTTTTT.

This chain links TRBV27 with TRBJ2-1, with unresolved D. V dropped 5 bases and J dropped 10 bases, with 12 bases sitting between them. The germline CDR1 and CDR2 sequences are MNHEY and SMNVEV (reference sequence). This CDR3 is built from 12 residues. CDR3 nucleotide sequence: TGTGCCAGCAGTAGCCTGAGGACCGAGCAGTTCTTC. It translates to CASSSLRTEQFF.